Following are 32 T cell receptor beta chains from one sample sequenced in a study of blood T cell repertoires in COVID-19. Sequencing used immunoSEQ multiplex PCR; TCRdb keeps in-frame clones, though not all of them. The sample yields around 140,000 clones, nearly 90% seen once. The sequencing sample was made of peripheral blood. These receptors all stem from a man in his 70s with acute or convalescent COVID-19.

The rearrangement uses TRBV27 and TRBJ1-1, with 12 bases lining up with TRBD1. V shed 3 bases, J shed 4 bases, and the junction held 9 bases outside the gene matches. Germline CDR1 MNHEY, CDR2 SMNVEV (reference sequence). The CDR3 covers 17 residues. For the CDR3, the DNA is TGTGCCAGCAGTTTTCAAGGGACAGGGGGCAGGCGCACTGAAGCTTTCTTT. Amino acids: CASSFQGTGGRRTEAFF.

V gene TRBV7-2 combines with J gene TRBJ2-1, with 10 bases identical to TRBD2. Trimming removed 5 bases from V and 3 bases from J; junction bases left unmatched: 16. The germline CDR1 and CDR2 sequences are SGHTA and FQGNSA. This CDR3 is built from 19 residues. The CDR3 region is CASSLGFRSSGSRYNEQFF. The CDR3 bases are TGTGCCAGCAGCCTGGGCTTTCGGTCTAGCGGGAGCCGCTACAATGAGCAGTTCTTC. The whole variable domain, remainder taken from reference TRBV7-2 and TRBJ2-1, is GAGVSQSPSNKVTEKGKDVELRCDPISGHTALYWYRQSLGQGLEFLIYFQGNSAPDKSGLPSDRFSAERTGGSVSTLTIQRTQQEDSAVYLCASSLGFRSSGSRYNEQFFGPGTRLTVL.

The chain combines TRBV27 with TRBJ2-5; D gene unclear. The germline gives CDR1 MNHEY, CDR2 SMNVEV (reference sequence). This CDR3 is built from 13 residues. V was clipped by 3 bases and J by 0 bases, with 5 bases between them. The CDR3 DNA reads as TGTGCCAGCAGTTTGGAGTACCAAGAGACCCAGTACTTC. This codes for CASSLEYQETQYF.

The V gene is TRBV7-2, the J gene TRBJ1-1; D may be TRBD1 (5 bases). The CDR3 has 13 amino acids. Per germline, CDR1 SGHTA and CDR2 FQGNSA. With 8 bases removed from V and 4 bases from J, the gap between germline ends came to 14 bases. The DNA of the CDR3 is TGTGCCAGCTCTAGGCGGGGGAGCACTGAAGCTTTCTTT. It codes for CASSRRGSTEAFF.

The rearrangement uses TRBV14 and TRBJ2-5; the match to TRBD1 covers 7 bases. The germline gives CDR1 SGHDN, CDR2 FVKESK. After removal of 2 bases from V and 1 base from J, the junction contained 7 bases not matched to a gene. This CDR3 contains 16 residues. CDR3 in DNA: TGTGCCAGCAGCCAAAAGACAGGGACATTCCAAGAGACCCAGTACTTC. Translated, it gives CASSQKTGTFQETQYF. The variable domain in full, with the rest retrieved from reference TRBV14 and TRBJ2-5, is EAGVTQFPSHSVIEKGQTVTLRCDPISGHDNLYWYRRVMGKEIKFLLHFVKESKQDESGMPNNRFLAERTGGTYSTLKVQPAELEDSGVYFCASSQKTGTFQETQYFGPGTRLLVL.

The chain uses TRBV29-1 and TRBJ2-2; perhaps TRBD1 as D (5 bases). From germline, CDR1 is SQVTM and CDR2 ANQGSEA. The CDR3 runs 14 residues. V was pared by 7 bases and J by 1 base, with 13 bases between. The CDR3 nucleotides are TGCAGCGCCAGGGTACCGGGGAACACCGGGGAGCTGTTTTTT. This codes for CSARVPGNTGELFF.

The rearrangement uses TRBV5-5 and TRBJ1-4, with 7 nucleotides matching TRBD1. CDR3 length: 17 residues. The germline gives CDR1 SGHKS, CDR2 YYEKEE (reference sequence). Trimming cost V 3 bases and J 2 bases; bases outside gene matches: 10. The CDR3 protein is CASSSSRGRWTNEKLFF. The CDR3 DNA reads as TGTGCCAGCAGCTCCAGCAGGGGGAGGTGGACTAATGAAAAACTGTTTTTT.

This rearrangement joins TRBV6-1 to TRBJ1-5; D is unresolved. Germline V CDR1 and CDR2: MNHNS, SASEGT. The CDR3 loop spans 19 amino acids. Trimming pared 2 bases from V and 0 bases from J, leaving 20 bases between. The CDR3, as DNA: TGTGCCAGCAGTGAAAAGGTGAGACGGAGAGAGTATAGCAATCAGCCCCAGCATTTT. Protein product: CASSEKVRRREYSNQPQHF.

The chain is built from TRBV7-8 and TRBJ2-7; 7 bases align to TRBD1. CDR3 length equals 15 residues. Germline CDR1 is SGHVS and CDR2 is FQNEAQ. V shed 2 bases, J shed 2 bases, and the junction held 6 bases outside the gene matches. The CDR3 nucleotides are TGTGCCAGCAGCTTAACGCGGACAGGAACCTACGAGCAGTACTTC. It codes for CASSLTRTGTYEQYF.

As concerns this clone: One end of the junction varies from germline; a read error may be responsible. The genes are TRBV12-3 or TRBV12-4 and TRBJ1-6; possibly TRBD1 for D (5 bases). This CDR3 spans 13 amino acids. The CDR3 bases are TGTGCCAGCAGTTTTGGGGCCGGGAGGAATTTTTACTTT. It encodes CASSFGAGRNFYF.

The chain recombines TRBV2 with TRBJ1-2; D is ambiguous. Trimming removed 4 bases at V and 0 bases at J, with 9 bases between. The CDR3 has 14 residues. Germline loops: CDR1 SNHLY, CDR2 FYNNEI. The CDR3 spells CASSAGGTNYGYTF. The CDR3 DNA reads TGTGCCAGCAGTGCGGGAGGGACTAACTATGGCTACACCTTC.

In its sample, this clone was seen once. The chain is built from TRBV28 and TRBJ2-1; 11 nucleotides agree with TRBD1. The V segment lost 4 bases and the J segment 6 bases; nucleotides outside the gene matches: 5. The V gene's germline CDR1 is MDHEN and CDR2 SYDVKM. There are 15 residues in the CDR3. CDR3 nucleotide sequence: TGTGCCAGCAGTTCCTCCGGGACAGGGGGCAATGAGCAGTTCTTC. Its protein is CASSSSGTGGNEQFF.

The V gene is TRBV5-1, the J gene TRBJ1-4, with 8 bases matching TRBD1. Looked up from germline, CDR1 is SGHRS and CDR2 is YFSETQ. The length of the CDR3 is 15 residues. Unmatched junction bases numbered 9, after V lost 4 bases and J lost 7 bases. This CDR3 is CASSPTGEVGEKLFF. CDR3 bases: TGCGCCAGCAGCCCGACAGGGGAGGTAGGTGAAAAACTGTTTTTT.

This clone was found once. This sequence joins TRBV19 and TRBJ2-2; a possible D gene is TRBD1 (5 bases). The CDR3 length is 16 residues. Between the trimmed V and J ends, which lost 3 bases and 6 bases, there was a span of 17 bases. Germline loops: CDR1 LNHDA, CDR2 SQIVND (reference sequence). The CDR3 is CASSIRVGVPSGELFF. Here the CDR3 DNA reads TGTGCCAGTAGTATTCGGGTAGGGGTTCCCTCCGGGGAGCTGTTTTTT.

The CDR3 DNA reads as TGTGCCAGCAGCTTAGGGGGACAGTGGATCACAGATACGCAGTATTTT. Amino acids: CASSLGGQWITDTQYF. V usage is TRBV7-9 and J usage is TRBJ2-3; 7 nucleotides line up with TRBD1. The germline gives CDR1 SEHNR, CDR2 FQNEAQ (reference sequence). J was trimmed by 2 bases and V by 1 base; bases with no gene match: 6. CDR3 length equals 16 residues.

The gene calls are TRBV5-1 and TRBJ2-2, with no clear D. This CDR3 has 12 amino acids. V lost 3 bases to trimming and J lost 3 bases, with 3 bases between them. Looked up from germline, CDR1 is SGHRS and CDR2 is YFSETQ. The CDR3 DNA reads as TGCGCCAGCAGCTCTTACACCGGGGAGCTGTTTTTT. Translated: CASSSYTGELFF.

This sequence joins TRBV24-1 and TRBJ1-5, with D unclear. CDR1 is KGHDR and CDR2 is SFDVKD in the germline V gene. This CDR3 is built from 15 residues. V lost 5 bases and J 0 bases, leaving 10 bases between the germline ends. The CDR3 DNA reads as TGTGCCACCAGTGCCGCCGGAGGTAGCAATCAGCCCCAGCATTTT. Translation gives CATSAAGGSNQPQHF.

This clone was observed once. The V and J genes are TRBV14 and TRBJ1-2, with 10 bases fitting TRBD1. Losses at the gene ends were 1 base for V and 0 bases for J; bases not matched to a gene: 5. The CDR3 consists of 17 residues. Per germline, CDR1 SGHDN and CDR2 FVKESK. The CDR3 bases are TGTGCCAGCAGCCAAGCATTGGGACAGGGGACTAACTATGGCTACACCTTC. This translates into CASSQALGQGTNYGYTF.

The chain joins TRBV7-9 to TRBJ2-1, with D perhaps matching TRBD2 (5 bases). The CDR3 has 15 residues. The germline V gene has CDR1 SEHNR and CDR2 FQNEAQ (reference sequence). V was cut by 5 bases and J by 0 bases, with 11 bases left in between. CDR3 protein: CASSPGVYSYNEQFF. CDR3 DNA sequence: TGTGCCAGCAGCCCCGGGGTCTACTCCTACAATGAGCAGTTCTTC.

The rearrangement links TRBV24-1 to TRBJ2-3, with D possibly TRBD1 on 5 matching bases. This CDR3 spans 16 amino acids. Trimming took 6 bases from V and 5 from J, leaving 20 bases between them. CDR1 is KGHDR and CDR2 is SFDVKD in the germline V gene. CDR3 coding DNA: TGTGCCACCAGTCCAAGTTCAGGGCCGTGGGGAGATACGCAGTATTTT. Its translation: CATSPSSGPWGDTQYF.

The chain recombines TRBV25-1 with TRBJ1-6, with D possibly being TRBD1 (6 bases). Trimming cost V 2 bases and J 7 bases, with 9 bases left between them. The germline V gene has CDR1 MGHDK and CDR2 SYGVNS. This CDR3 has 14 residues. Here the CDR3 DNA reads TGTGCCAGCAGTGAACACAGGGCCAATTCACCCCTCCACTTT. Protein sequence: CASSEHRANSPLHF.

With respect to this clone: A much bigger clone sits one base away, suggesting this may be a read error. The J gene is TRBJ1-5, the V gene TRBV19; the D gene is possibly TRBD1 (6 bases). The length of the CDR3 is 15 residues. V gave up 1 base and J gave up 5 bases, with 12 bases separating them. CDR1 is LNHDA and CDR2 is SQIVND in the germline V gene (reference sequence). DNA of the CDR3: TGTGCCAGTAGTATAGGGGACAAGGGCCATCAGCCCCAGCATTTT. It codes for CASSIGDKGHQPQHF.

The genes are TRBV3-1 (or the pseudogene TRBV3-2) and TRBJ1-6; 9 nucleotides line up with TRBD1. Unmatched junction bases numbered 6, after V lost 2 bases and J lost 13 bases. The CDR3 is 14 amino acids. Per the germline V gene, CDR1 is LGHDT and CDR2 is YNNKEL (reference sequence). CDR3 bases: TGTGCCAGCAGCCAAACGGGACAGGGCAGGCCCCTCCACTTT. Protein sequence: CASSQTGQGRPLHF.

The V call is TRBV13, the J call TRBJ2-5; 13 positions agree with TRBD2. This CDR3 spans 16 amino acids. The junction had 4 bases not matched to a gene; V was cut back by 4 bases and J by 2 bases. Germline CDR1 reads PRHDT; CDR2 reads FYEKMQ (reference sequence). This CDR3 reads CASSSRGLAGQETQYF. CDR3 DNA sequence: TGTGCCAGCAGCTCCCGGGGACTAGCGGGGCAAGAGACCCAGTACTTC.

This chain connects TRBV10-3 to TRBJ2-3; possibly TRBD2 for D (5 bases). V lost 4 bases, J lost 4 bases, and 12 bases lay in between. This CDR3 has 14 amino acids. In germline, CDR1 is ENHRY, CDR2 SYGVKD. The CDR3 DNA is TGTGCCATCAGTGCCGGGGTGGCGGCAGATACGCAGTATTTT. It translates to CAISAGVAADTQYF.

This clone occurred once. The chain recombines TRBV28 with TRBJ1-1; 8 nucleotides line up with TRBD1. Looked up from germline, CDR1 is MDHEN and CDR2 is SYDVKM. The V and J ends lost 8 bases and 4 bases, in that order; junction bases with no gene match: 12. There are 15 residues in the CDR3. CDR3 coding DNA: TGTGCCAGCCAATTTCTCGGACAGGGCTTCACTGAAGCTTTCTTT. Translating it yields CASQFLGQGFTEAFF.

The rearrangement uses TRBV25-1 and TRBJ2-4; D remains ambiguous. Germline V gene lookup returns CDR1 MGHDK and CDR2 SYGVNS. CDR3 size: 13 residues. Trimming took off 2 bases at V and 5 bases at J, with 7 bases between the two ends. This CDR3 reads CASSEEAENIQYF. The CDR3 DNA is TGTGCCAGCAGTGAAGAGGCGGAAAACATTCAGTACTTC.

The V gene is TRBV19, the J gene TRBJ1-5, with D possibly being TRBD1 (5 bases). The germline gives CDR1 LNHDA, CDR2 SQIVND (reference sequence). Trimming shortened V by 5 bases and J by 3 bases, and 14 bases separated the two germline ends. The CDR3 has 15 amino acids. The CDR3: CASSAVGQFNQPQHF. The DNA of the CDR3 is TGTGCCAGTAGTGCTGTGGGGCAATTCAATCAGCCCCAGCATTTT.

The rearrangement uses TRBV4-1 and TRBJ1-2, with a possible D match to TRBD1 (5 bases). V was clipped by 1 base and J by 4 bases, with 10 bases between them. The CDR3 is 14 amino acids. Germline V CDR1 and CDR2: MGHRA, YSYEKL. The CDR3 DNA is TGCGCCAGCAGCCAAGTGCTGGGGGGCTATGGCTACACCTTC. Its translation is CASSQVLGGYGYTF.

The chain employs TRBV5-1 and TRBJ1-2; TRBD1 matches at 9 bases. With V trimmed by 0 bases and J by 7 bases, 7 bases remained unmatched. CDR3 length equals 15 residues. Germline CDR1 and CDR2: SGHRS and YFSETQ. The CDR3 nucleotides read TGCGCCAGCAGCTTGGTTACAGGGGGCGCGCGTGGCTACACCTTC. Translated, it gives CASSLVTGGARGYTF. Looking up the rest from reference TRBV5-1 and TRBJ1-2 gives the full variable domain: KAGVTQTPRYLIKTRGQQVTLSCSPISGHRSVSWYQQTPGQGLQFLFEYFSETQRNKGNFPGRFSGRQFSNSRSEMNVSTLELGDSALYLCASSLVTGGARGYTFGSGTRLTVV.

The CDR3 reads CASSLSRTGYNSPLHF. The DNA for the CDR3 is TGTGCCAGCAGTTTATCAAGGACAGGGTATAATTCACCCCTCCACTTT. The rearrangement links TRBV27 to TRBJ1-6; the match to TRBD1 covers 8 bases. Trimming took 0 bases from V and 4 from J; bases not matched to a gene: 2. The CDR3 is 16 residues long. CDR1 and CDR2 (germline): MNHEY, SMNVEV (reference sequence).

This rearrangement joins TRBV5-5 to TRBJ1-1; D is unclear. V dropped 1 base and J dropped 1 base, with 8 bases sitting between them. Germline V lookup: CDR1 SGHKS, CDR2 YYEKEE (reference sequence). CDR3 length equals 14 residues. The CDR3 spells CASSLWAGNTEAFF. As DNA, the CDR3 is TGTGCCAGCAGCTTGTGGGCCGGGAACACTGAAGCTTTCTTT.